This record looks at one T cell receptor (beta chain) sequence and its context. Its antigen is unidentified. This entry comes from a study of shared clonotypes between healthy human individuals. On the study more broadly: Donor composition was a couple of women and three men, aged 18 to 49. The study's findings and limits: Compared with clonotypes that all four donors shared, non-shared clonotypes had lower generation probabilities.

CDR1 is SGHVS and CDR2 is FNYEAQ in the germline V gene. Trimming stripped 6 bases from V and 2 bases from J, with 22 bases between. CDR3 length: 17 amino acids. Researchers ran the assay at a deep level. Method: immunoSEQ multiplex PCR; TCRdb's copy keeps in-frame clones and lacks some. The data contain under 1,100,000 clones, 75% of them singletons. The chain combines TRBV7-6 with TRBJ2-5, with D perhaps being TRBD1 or TRBD2 (5 bases each). The clonotype originates from a man aged 18-30 years in good health. What was sequenced was memory CD4+ T cells sorted from blood. Specified subset: CD45RA-negative fraction. The CDR3 protein is CASSVVVWGKIQETQYF. The CDR3 DNA is TGTGCCAGCAGTGTCGTAGTTTGGGGGAAGATTCAAGAGACCCAGTACTTC.